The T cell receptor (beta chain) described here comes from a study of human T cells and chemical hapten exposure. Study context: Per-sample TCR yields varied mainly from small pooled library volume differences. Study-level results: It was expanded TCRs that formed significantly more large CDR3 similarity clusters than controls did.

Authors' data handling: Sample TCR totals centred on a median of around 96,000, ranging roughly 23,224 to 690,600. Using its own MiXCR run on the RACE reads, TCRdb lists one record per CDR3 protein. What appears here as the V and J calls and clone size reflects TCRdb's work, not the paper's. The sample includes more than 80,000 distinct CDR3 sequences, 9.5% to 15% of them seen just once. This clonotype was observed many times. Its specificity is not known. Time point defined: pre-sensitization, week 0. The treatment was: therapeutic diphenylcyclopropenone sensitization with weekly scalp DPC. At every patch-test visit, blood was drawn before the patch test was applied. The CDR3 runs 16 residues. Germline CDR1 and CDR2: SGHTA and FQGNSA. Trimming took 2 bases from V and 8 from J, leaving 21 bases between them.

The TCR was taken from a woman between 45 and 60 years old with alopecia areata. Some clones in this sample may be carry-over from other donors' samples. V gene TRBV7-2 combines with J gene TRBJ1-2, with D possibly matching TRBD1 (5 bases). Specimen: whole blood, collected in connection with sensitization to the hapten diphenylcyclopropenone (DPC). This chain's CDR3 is CASSLTSLNRIGGYTF. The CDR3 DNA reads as TGTGCCAGCAGCTTAACCTCTTTAAACAGGATCGGCGGCTACACCTTC.